A selection of T cell receptor beta chains follows, all from one sample in a study of T cells in Graves' hyperthyroidism and ophthalmopathy. TCRdb recomputed calls from the multiplex PCR reads with MiXCR, one row per CDR3 protein. The data contain about 200,000 distinct CDR3 sequences, about 17% of them singletons. The sequenced material came from blood. These receptors came from a woman aged 45 to 65 with Graves' hyperthyroidism. The CDR3 runs from the conserved cysteine through the conserved F or W. The D gene is left open where the match is weak. Clone size is given for some rows only: seen once, a few or many times, or a class if the clone is expanded.

j_call: TRBJ2-3
clone_size: many
v_call: TRBV30
d_call: TRBD2
cdr3_aa: CAWSATSASGDTQYF
cdr3_nt: TGTGCCTGGAGTGCAACTAGCGCCTCTGGGGATACGCAGTATTTT

j_call: TRBJ2-7
clone_size: many
v_call: TRBV5-1
d_call: NA
cdr3_aa: CASSRDMENYEQYF
cdr3_nt: TGCGCCAGCAGCCGGGACATGGAAAACTACGAGCAGTACTTC

j_call: TRBJ1-4
clone_size: NA
v_call: TRBV28
d_call: NA
cdr3_aa: CASSPRSANNEKLFF
cdr3_nt: TGTGCCAGCAGTCCCAGGTCGGCGAATAATGAAAAACTGTTTTTT

j_call: TRBJ2-5
clone_size: NA
v_call: TRBV7-9
d_call: TRBD2
cdr3_aa: CASSLSLAGETQYF
cdr3_nt: TGTGCCAGCAGCTTATCCCTAGCGGGAGAGACCCAGTACTTC

j_call: TRBJ2-1
clone_size: few
v_call: TRBV28
d_call: TRBD1
cdr3_aa: CASSLLGDREFF
cdr3_nt: TGTGCCAGCAGTTTACTGGGGGACAGGGAGTTCTTC

j_call: TRBJ2-3
clone_size: many
v_call: TRBV20-1
d_call: NA
cdr3_aa: CSGGPYTDTQYF
cdr3_nt: TGCAGTGGGGGTCCCTACACAGATACGCAGTATTTT

j_call: TRBJ2-1
clone_size: NA
v_call: TRBV2
d_call: NA
cdr3_aa: CASMGTIEGEQFF
cdr3_nt: TGTGCCAGCATGGGGACAATCGAGGGTGAGCAGTTCTTC

j_call: TRBJ1-1
clone_size: NA
v_call: TRBV30
d_call: NA
cdr3_aa: CAWSARAGTEAFF
cdr3_nt: TGTGCCTGGAGTGCAAGGGCGGGCACTGAAGCTTTCTTT

j_call: TRBJ1-1
clone_size: many
v_call: TRBV7-9
d_call: NA
cdr3_aa: CASNVRGGPGTEAFF
cdr3_nt: TGTGCCAGCAACGTGCGGGGGGGCCCGGGCACTGAAGCTTTCTTT

j_call: TRBJ2-1
clone_size: few
v_call: TRBV14
d_call: TRBD2
cdr3_aa: CASSQIAGLYNEQFF
cdr3_nt: TGTGCCAGCAGTCAAATAGCGGGACTCTACAATGAGCAGTTCTTC

j_call: TRBJ2-1
clone_size: few
v_call: TRBV9
d_call: TRBD2
cdr3_aa: CASSAGLAGGKDNEQFF
cdr3_nt: TGTGCCAGCAGCGCAGGACTAGCGGGAGGGAAGGACAATGAGCAGTTCTTC

j_call: TRBJ2-2
clone_size: many
v_call: TRBV6-5
d_call: NA
cdr3_aa: CASSYGPPENTGELFF
cdr3_nt: TGTGCCAGCAGTTACGGACCGCCGGAGAACACCGGGGAGCTGTTTTTT

j_call: TRBJ1-1
clone_size: few
v_call: TRBV20-1
d_call: NA
cdr3_aa: CSASALVLRQWGTEAFF
cdr3_nt: TGCAGTGCTAGCGCCTTGGTCTTGAGACAGTGGGGCACTGAAGCTTTCTTT

j_call: TRBJ2-1
clone_size: many
v_call: TRBV20-1
d_call: TRBD2
cdr3_aa: CSANAGTSVYNEQFF
cdr3_nt: TGCAGTGCCAACGCCGGGACTAGCGTCTACAATGAGCAGTTCTTC

j_call: TRBJ2-5
clone_size: many
v_call: TRBV3-1
d_call: NA
cdr3_aa: CASSQSGQETQYF
cdr3_nt: TGTGCCAGCAGCCAAAGTGGACAAGAGACCCAGTACTTC

j_call: TRBJ2-7
clone_size: many
v_call: TRBV28
d_call: TRBD2
cdr3_aa: CASSLRGLAGPYEQYF
cdr3_nt: TGTGCCAGCAGTTTAAGGGGACTAGCGGGCCCCTACGAGCAGTACTTC

j_call: TRBJ2-7
clone_size: NA
v_call: TRBV28
d_call: TRBD2
cdr3_aa: CASSLSGHNSYEQYF
cdr3_nt: TGTGCCAGCAGTCTTAGCGGGCATAATTCCTACGAGCAGTACTTC

j_call: TRBJ2-7
clone_size: many
v_call: TRBV12-5
d_call: NA
cdr3_aa: CASGLGGQGRYEQYF
cdr3_nt: TGTGCTAGTGGTTTGGGGGGGCAGGGTCGCTACGAGCAGTACTTC

j_call: TRBJ1-5
clone_size: NA
v_call: TRBV27
d_call: NA
cdr3_aa: CASSFGPLPTQGPLFQPQHF
cdr3_nt: TGTGCCAGCAGTTTTGGACCCCTCCCCACACAGGGCCCCCTTTTTCAGCCCCAGCATTTT

j_call: TRBJ1-1
clone_size: many
v_call: TRBV12-3/TRBV12-4
d_call: NA
cdr3_aa: CASSLKTATNTEAFF
cdr3_nt: TGTGCCAGCAGTTTAAAAACGGCTACTAACACTGAAGCTTTCTTT

j_call: TRBJ2-1
clone_size: once
v_call: TRBV19
d_call: TRBD1
cdr3_aa: CASSSRTGGLSSYNEQFF
cdr3_nt: TGTGCCAGTAGTTCCCGGACAGGGGGATTGAGCTCCTACAATGAGCAGTTCTTC

j_call: TRBJ2-7
clone_size: many
v_call: TRBV11-2
d_call: TRBD2
cdr3_aa: CASSEPGTSASYEQYF
cdr3_nt: TGTGCCAGCAGCGAACCCGGGACTAGCGCCTCCTACGAGCAGTACTTC

j_call: TRBJ1-3
clone_size: many
v_call: TRBV9
d_call: NA
cdr3_aa: CASSPSDTSGNTIYF
cdr3_nt: TGTGCCAGCAGCCCGTCGGACACCTCTGGAAACACCATATATTTT

j_call: TRBJ2-7
clone_size: many
v_call: TRBV28
d_call: NA
cdr3_aa: CASLGQAYEQYF
cdr3_nt: TGTGCCAGCCTTGGACAAGCCTACGAGCAGTACTTC

j_call: TRBJ2-1
clone_size: NA
v_call: TRBV12-3/TRBV12-4
d_call: TRBD2
cdr3_aa: CASSWDPGLAVNEQFF
cdr3_nt: TGTGCCAGCAGTTGGGACCCGGGACTAGCAGTCAATGAGCAGTTCTTC

j_call: TRBJ2-2
clone_size: few
v_call: TRBV5-1
d_call: TRBD2
cdr3_aa: CASSLRILATNTGELFF
cdr3_nt: TGCGCCAGCAGCTTGCGGATACTAGCGACAAACACCGGGGAGCTGTTTTTT

j_call: TRBJ1-5
clone_size: NA
v_call: TRBV7-9
d_call: NA
cdr3_aa: CASSYDNQPQHF
cdr3_nt: TGTGCCAGCAGCTACGACAATCAGCCCCAGCATTTT

j_call: TRBJ1-1
clone_size: many
v_call: TRBV18
d_call: NA
cdr3_aa: CASSFDPDARTEAFF
cdr3_nt: TGTGCCAGCTCATTCGACCCAGACGCGAGGACTGAAGCTTTCTTT

j_call: TRBJ2-1
clone_size: few
v_call: TRBV9
d_call: NA
cdr3_aa: CASSPGREQFF
cdr3_nt: TGTGCCAGCAGCCCTGGGCGGGAGCAGTTCTTC

j_call: TRBJ2-1
clone_size: many
v_call: TRBV28
d_call: NA
cdr3_aa: CASLPAGSSYNEQFF
cdr3_nt: TGTGCCAGCCTGCCAGCGGGCAGCTCCTACAATGAGCAGTTCTTC

j_call: TRBJ1-3
clone_size: few
v_call: TRBV3-1
d_call: NA
cdr3_aa: CASSQTPTTPGNTIYF
cdr3_nt: TGTGCCAGCAGCCAGACCCCGACAACCCCTGGAAACACCATATATTTT